This TCR beta chain was documented in a study of blood T cell repertoires in COVID-19. The overall study: Nucleic acid was either cDNA or gDNA, and it came from T cells, B-cell-depleted T cells, or PBMCs.

CDR1 GTSNPN and CDR2 SVGIG come from the germline V gene (reference sequence). CDR3 length equals 13 residues. The V end was cut by 8 bases, the J end by 4 bases, with 17 bases between. This clone was found once. Study processing details: Nucleated cell counts were estimated from reference gene primer amplification. Here immunoSEQ multiplex PCR was the method, and the copy in TCRdb shows in-frame clones only, minus some. D and trimming were read from the DNA, whereas the V and J calls and clone size are those reported in that table. The data hold 120,000 or so clones, with less than 90% observed a single time.

The specimen sequenced was peripheral blood. The TCR sequence derives from a man in his 70s with acute or convalescent COVID-19. This chain connects TRBV30 to TRBJ1-2, with a tentative D call TRBD1 (6 bases). The DNA for the CDR3 is TGTGCCCAAAGGGGGGGCGCGGGCTATGGCTACACCTTC. Protein product: CAQRGGAGYGYTF. The full variable domain, rest sourced from reference TRBV30 and TRBJ1-2, is SQTIHQWPATLVQPVGSPLSLECTVEGTSNPNLYWYRQAAGRGLQLLFYSVGIGQISSEVPQNLSASRPQDRQFILSSKKLLLSDSGFYLCAQRGGAGYGYTFGSGTRLTVV.